The TCR beta chain described here comes from a study of cytomegalovirus exposure and HLA in healthy donors. Libraries were prepared by immunoSEQ multiplex PCR; TCRdb keeps only in-frame clonotypes and omits some of them. The repertoire holds around 130,000 clones, with nearly 90% as singletons. Study-level findings and limits: Among the CMV-associated chains, a few were confirmed in vitro as specific for CMV antigens. Many donors carried some public TCRs, although rarity characterized most TCR sequences. Within the 120 or so validation repertoires, first-cohort TCR clusters tended to co-occur, according to a later analysis.

The CDR3 contains 13 residues. Germline V gene lookup returns CDR1 SSHAT and CDR2 FNYEAQ (reference sequence). With 1 base clipped from V and 6 bases from J, the junction kept 0 bases outside the gene matches. From the roughly 120-subject validation cohort, which was separate from the approximately 670-subject first cohort, the donors were drawn. Turning to this clone: Its antigen remains unidentified.

The source of this sequence is a man under 40 in good health and CMV-seronegative. Sequencing input: PBMCs. The genes are TRBV7-7 and TRBJ2-1; 7 bases match TRBD2. The CDR3 DNA reads TGTGCCAGCAGCTTAGGCGGGGGCAATGAGCAGTTCTTC. Amino acids: CASSLGGGNEQFF.